The 21 T cell receptor beta chains below were found in one sample sequenced in a study of control samples from healthy donors and cancer patients. Only in-frame clones appear in the TCRdb table, and some are missing; sequencing was by immunoSEQ multiplex PCR. Of around 26,000 clones listed, around 83% were seen once; the top ten hold 23%. Sample: PBMCs. Source of these receptors: a man aged 55 to 70 with colorectal cancer.

The chain recombines TRBV6-5 with TRBJ1-2, with TRBD1 matching over 10 bases. The CDR3 has 15 residues. CDR1 and CDR2 (germline): MNHEY, SVGAGI. J was trimmed by 5 bases and V by 0 bases; bases with no gene match: 3. The CDR3 region has the DNA TGTGCCAGCAGTTACTCCGGGACAGGGGTGTATGGCTACACCTTC. It yields the protein CASSYSGTGVYGYTF.

This clone was seen more than once but under ten times. The rearrangement links TRBV25-1 to TRBJ1-5; D unclear. The CDR3 contains 15 residues. Germline V gene lookup returns CDR1 MGHDK and CDR2 SYGVNS. V lost 4 bases and J 0 bases, leaving 10 bases between the germline ends. CDR3 sequence: CASSAGLLSNQPQHF. The CDR3 DNA is TGTGCCAGCAGTGCCGGCCTTCTTAGCAATCAGCCCCAGCATTTT.

V gene TRBV6-5 combines with J gene TRBJ2-7; 8 nucleotides line up with TRBD1. V gave up 5 bases and J gave up 3 bases; unmatched junction bases: 3. Germline V gene lookup returns CDR1 MNHEY and CDR2 SVGAGI. This CDR3 contains 13 residues. Written as DNA, the CDR3 is TGTGCCAGCAGTCGGGGACAGGTCTACGAGCAGTACTTC. This sequence encodes CASSRGQVYEQYF.

The chain recombines TRBV5-1 with TRBJ1-2; 7 nucleotides agree with TRBD1. The V segment lost 4 bases and the J segment 8 bases; nucleotides outside the gene matches: 8. This CDR3 is 13 amino acids long. The germline CDR1 and CDR2 sequences are SGHRS and YFSETQ. CDR3 protein: CASSDFLQGGYTF. For the CDR3, the DNA is TGCGCCAGCAGCGATTTTTTACAGGGGGGCTACACCTTC.

V gene TRBV12-3 or TRBV12-4 combines with J gene TRBJ2-3, with unresolved D. This CDR3 has 12 residues. The V end was cut by 6 bases, the J end by 4 bases, with 8 bases between. The CDR3 loop is CASSPLPDTQYF. CDR3 DNA sequence: TGTGCCAGCAGCCCCCTCCCAGATACGCAGTATTTT.

The chain recombines TRBV21-1 with TRBJ2-7; TRBD2, the table's D call, lacks a check against the DNA. TRBV21-1 corresponds to a pseudogene. CDR3 length: 14 amino acids. The CDR3 nucleotides read TGTGCCAGCAGCAAAGTCGGTAGCTCCTACGAGCAGTACGTC. It specifies CASSKVGSSYEQYV.

The chain carries TRBV30 and TRBJ1-1; D call uncertain. The V end was cut by 5 bases, the J end by 0 bases, with 7 bases between. CDR3 length equals 12 residues. Germline V gene data show CDR1 as GTSNPN and CDR2 as SVGIG (reference sequence). The CDR3 DNA is TGTGCCTGGCGGGGTTTGAACACTGAAGCTTTCTTT. This gives the protein CAWRGLNTEAFF.

The V call is TRBV5-4, the J call TRBJ1-1; D is perhaps TRBD1 (5 bases). Germline-derived CDR1 and CDR2 are SGHNT and YYREEE (reference sequence). Trimming removed 4 bases at V and 1 base at J, with 14 bases between. The CDR3 totals 15 residues. Written as DNA, the CDR3 is TGTGCCAGCAGCATGGCCGGGGCAGCGAACACTGAAGCTTTCTTT. Translation gives CASSMAGAANTEAFF.

The chain employs TRBV5-5 and TRBJ1-4, with no clear D. V dropped 3 bases and J dropped 2 bases, with 2 bases sitting between them. Germline values: CDR1 SGHKS, CDR2 YYEKEE (reference sequence). The CDR3 length is 12 residues. Here the CDR3 DNA reads TGTGCCAGCAGCTCTACTAATGAAAAACTGTTTTTT. It translates to CASSSTNEKLFF.

CDR3: CASSLYQGALNTGELFF. The CDR3 nucleotides read TGTGCCAGCAGCTTATACCAGGGGGCCCTGAACACCGGGGAGCTGTTTTTT. This chain links TRBV7-2 with TRBJ2-2; 8 bases agree with TRBD1. Trimming at V came to 2 bases and at J to 1 base, leaving 6 bases not matched to a gene. CDR1 is SGHTA and CDR2 is FQGNSA in the germline V gene. This CDR3 spans 17 amino acids.

The V and J genes are TRBV5-5 and TRBJ1-2; 9 nucleotides line up with TRBD1. Germline values: CDR1 SGHKS, CDR2 YYEKEE (reference sequence). V lost 3 bases, J lost 7 bases, and 10 bases stayed unmatched. The CDR3 runs 15 residues. CDR3 region: CASSYPGTGRGGYTF. CDR3 in DNA: TGTGCCAGCAGCTACCCCGGGACAGGGCGGGGTGGCTACACCTTC.

The genes are TRBV7-9 and TRBJ2-2; 11 nucleotides align to TRBD1. Unmatched junction bases numbered 5, after V lost 5 bases and J lost 6 bases. The germline gives CDR1 SEHNR, CDR2 FQNEAQ (reference sequence). The CDR3 is made up of 15 amino acids. The CDR3 nucleotides read TGTGCCAGCAGCCCGGACAGGGGGCTCGCCGGGGAGCTGTTTTTT. As protein: CASSPDRGLAGELFF.

The chain recombines TRBV27 with TRBJ2-2; a possible D gene is TRBD1 (5 bases). Trimming stripped 9 bases from V and 1 base from J, with 15 bases between. Per the germline V gene, CDR1 is MNHEY and CDR2 is SMNVEV (reference sequence). This CDR3 has 15 amino acids. CDR3 amino acids: CARYPRTGNTGELFF. Here the CDR3 DNA reads TGTGCCAGATACCCCAGAACAGGGAACACCGGGGAGCTGTTTTTT.

The J gene is TRBJ1-2, the V gene TRBV7-9; D may be TRBD1 (6 bases). CDR3 size: 16 residues. Trimming removed 5 bases from V and 2 bases from J, with 18 bases in between. Germline V gene lookup returns CDR1 SEHNR and CDR2 FQNEAQ (reference sequence). For the CDR3, the DNA is TGTGCCAGCAGCCCCCGGGCAGGGGCAGGCAACTATGGCTACACCTTC. It encodes CASSPRAGAGNYGYTF.

The CDR3 DNA reads as TGTGCCAGCAGGTCTAATCTGCGGCTGCCAGGTGGCTACACCTTC. Amino acids: CASRSNLRLPGGYTF. The rearrangement uses TRBV6-5 and TRBJ1-2; no firm D call. Per germline, CDR1 MNHEY and CDR2 SVGAGI. This CDR3 is 15 amino acids long. V lost 6 bases, J lost 7 bases, and 21 bases lay in between.

The chain couples TRBV3-1 (or the pseudogene TRBV3-2) to TRBJ2-1, with TRBD1 identical over 9 bases. The length of the CDR3 is 17 residues. V was clipped by 0 bases and J by 3 bases; unmatched bases: 6. Germline-derived CDR1 and CDR2 are LGHDT and YNNKEL (reference sequence). The CDR3, as DNA: TGTGCCAGCAGCCAAGATGAACCGGGACAGGGCTACAATGAGCAGTTCTTC. The encoded protein is CASSQDEPGQGYNEQFF.

This clone was counted only a few times. This chain connects TRBV4-2 to TRBJ1-2; the D is unclear. The CDR3 consists of 13 residues. Trimming shortened V by 4 bases and J by 6 bases, and 12 bases separated the two germline ends. Germline assignment: CDR1 LGHNA and CDR2 YNFKEQ. The CDR3 reads CASSLSDMNGYTF. The CDR3 DNA reads as TGTGCCAGCAGCCTATCAGACATGAATGGCTACACCTTC.

The V gene is TRBV11-2, the J gene TRBJ1-1; D is unresolved. This CDR3 region has 13 residues. Trimming took off 4 bases at V and 3 bases at J, with 9 bases between the two ends. Germline lookup yields CDR1 SGHAT and CDR2 FQNNGV. CDR3 loop: CASSSQRDTEAFF. In nucleotides, the CDR3 is TGTGCCAGCAGCTCGCAGAGGGACACTGAAGCTTTCTTT.

The chain links TRBV6-5 to TRBJ1-1, with D maybe TRBD1 (5 bases). V lost 6 bases and J lost 7, with 15 bases in between. Germline V lookup: CDR1 MNHEY, CDR2 SVGAGI. The CDR3 has 13 amino acids. The CDR3 sequence is CASRARDHIEAFF. The CDR3 bases are TGTGCCAGCAGGGCCCGGGACCACATTGAAGCTTTCTTT.

V and J are TRBV5-1 and TRBJ1-1; D gene uncertain. The CDR3 sequence is 13 residues long. V was clipped by 0 bases and J by 1 base, with 4 bases between them. Germline V gene data show CDR1 as SGHRS and CDR2 as YFSETQ. Here the CDR3 DNA reads TGCGCCAGCAGCTTGGGGGGGAACACTGAAGCTTTCTTT. This gives the protein CASSLGGNTEAFF.

The rearrangement uses TRBV9 and TRBJ2-2, with 10 bases lining up with TRBD1. V trimming: 0 bases; J trimming: 2 bases; junction bases outside the gene matches: 1. Germline CDR1 reads SGDLS; CDR2 reads YYNGEE. This CDR3 is built from 16 residues. CDR3 region: CASSVGQGANTGELFF. As DNA, the CDR3 is TGTGCCAGCAGCGTAGGACAGGGGGCAAACACCGGGGAGCTGTTTTTT. Combining the CDR3 with reference TRBV9 and TRBJ2-2 gives the whole variable domain DSGVTQTPKHLITATGQRVTLRCSPRSGDLSVYWYQQSLDQGLQFLIQYYNGEERAKGNILERFSAQQFPDLHSELNLSSLELGDSALYFCASSVGQGANTGELFFGEGSRLTVL.